This is a list of T cell receptor beta chains from one sample in a study of CD4+ T cells in melanoma. Here immunoSEQ multiplex PCR was the method, and the copy in TCRdb shows in-frame clones only, minus some. This sample yields about 140,000 clones, of which around 90% are seen a single time; roughly 1.4% belongs to the top ten. These receptors were taken from a human donor with melanoma. The CDR3 runs from the conserved cysteine through the conserved F or W. D genes are given only for firm matches. Expanded clones get a size class; other rows say once, few or many, or leave the size out.

CDR3aa: CASSLSRANEKLFF
CDR3nt: TGCGCCAGCAGCTTGAGTAGGGCTAATGAAAAACTGTTTTTT
d_gene: NA
abundance: NA
j_gene: TRBJ1-4
v_gene: TRBV5-1

CDR3aa: CASSFGRVGNIQYF
CDR3nt: TGTGCCAGCAGTTTTGGCAGGGTTGGGAACATTCAGTACTTC
d_gene: NA
abundance: NA
j_gene: TRBJ2-4
v_gene: TRBV28

CDR3aa: CASSLGPFAYTQYF
CDR3nt: TGTGCCAGCAGCTTAGGTCCCTTCGCTTATACGCAGTATTTT
d_gene: NA
abundance: NA
j_gene: TRBJ2-3
v_gene: TRBV7-9

CDR3aa: CASVRDRGPPEAFF
CDR3nt: TGTGCCAGCGTAAGGGACAGGGGGCCTCCTGAAGCTTTCTTT
d_gene: TRBD1
abundance: NA
j_gene: TRBJ1-1
v_gene: TRBV6-5

CDR3aa: CASSIGTGLNSPLHF
CDR3nt: TGTGCCAGCAGTATCGGGACAGGGTTAAATTCACCCCTCCACTTT
d_gene: TRBD1
abundance: NA
j_gene: TRBJ1-6
v_gene: TRBV6-5

CDR3aa: CASSDRDRGEKLFF
CDR3nt: TGTGCCAGCAGTGACCGGGACAGAGGGGAAAAACTGTTTTTT
d_gene: TRBD1
abundance: NA
j_gene: TRBJ1-4
v_gene: TRBV6-1

CDR3aa: CAWSVKGASYNEQFF
CDR3nt: TGTGCCTGGAGTGTTAAGGGGGCCTCCTACAATGAGCAGTTCTTC
d_gene: TRBD1
abundance: NA
j_gene: TRBJ2-1
v_gene: TRBV30

CDR3aa: CASQPLGSVGNQPQHF
CDR3nt: TGTGCCAGCCAACCTCTAGGTAGCGTGGGCAATCAGCCCCAGCATTTT
d_gene: NA
abundance: NA
j_gene: TRBJ1-5
v_gene: TRBV27

CDR3aa: CASSLGSPAWANYGYTF
CDR3nt: TGCGCCAGCAGCTTGGGTTCTCCAGCGTGGGCTAACTATGGCTACACCTTC
d_gene: NA
abundance: NA
j_gene: TRBJ1-2
v_gene: TRBV5-1

CDR3aa: CAISEVGPAYEQYF
CDR3nt: TGTGCCATCAGTGAGGTGGGCCCTGCCTACGAGCAGTACTTC
d_gene: NA
abundance: NA
j_gene: TRBJ2-7
v_gene: TRBV10-3

CDR3aa: CASSLTGQGGYTF
CDR3nt: TGCGCCAGCAGCTTGACAGGGCAAGGGGGCTACACCTTC
d_gene: NA
abundance: NA
j_gene: TRBJ1-2
v_gene: TRBV5-1

CDR3aa: CASSWVVGGQETQYF
CDR3nt: TGTGCCAGCAGCTGGGTAGTGGGTGGCCAAGAGACCCAGTACTTC
d_gene: NA
abundance: once
j_gene: TRBJ2-5
v_gene: TRBV7-9

CDR3aa: CASSQIGGSQHF
CDR3nt: TGTGCCAGTAGCCAAATCGGCGGGTCCCAGCATTTT
d_gene: NA
abundance: NA
j_gene: TRBJ1-5
v_gene: TRBV19

CDR3aa: CASSPRQRGAGDTQYF
CDR3nt: TGTGCCAGCAGTCCACGACAGCGGGGGGCGGGGGATACGCAGTATTTT
d_gene: TRBD2
abundance: NA
j_gene: TRBJ2-3
v_gene: TRBV7-3

CDR3aa: CASSLPRGAGRSYNEQFF
CDR3nt: TGCGCCAGCAGCTTGCCCAGGGGGGCTGGGCGCTCCTACAATGAGCAGTTCTTC
d_gene: NA
abundance: NA
j_gene: TRBJ2-1
v_gene: TRBV5-1

CDR3aa: CATSRGQGNGYTF
CDR3nt: TGTGCCACCAGCAGGGGACAGGGTAACGGCTACACCTTC
d_gene: TRBD1
abundance: NA
j_gene: TRBJ1-2
v_gene: TRBV15

CDR3aa: CASSKEQGWGNQPQHF
CDR3nt: TGTGCCAGCTCAAAAGAACAGGGGTGGGGGAATCAGCCCCAGCATTTT
d_gene: TRBD1
abundance: NA
j_gene: TRBJ1-5
v_gene: TRBV18

CDR3aa: CASSLEPAGLRDEQYF
CDR3nt: TGTGCCAGCAGCTTAGAGCCGGCCGGACTTCGGGACGAGCAGTACTTC
d_gene: NA
abundance: NA
j_gene: TRBJ2-7
v_gene: TRBV13

CDR3aa: CASSSNYPGQADYEQYF
CDR3nt: TGCGCCAGCAGTTCAAATTATCCGGGACAGGCCGACTACGAGCAGTACTTC
d_gene: TRBD1
abundance: once
j_gene: TRBJ2-7
v_gene: TRBV10-1

CDR3aa: CASSPRQGPYSPLHF
CDR3nt: TGTGCCAGCAGCCCCCGACAGGGGCCGTATTCACCCCTCCACTTT
d_gene: TRBD1
abundance: NA
j_gene: TRBJ1-6
v_gene: TRBV7-8

CDR3aa: CASSRDTRQETQYF
CDR3nt: TGCGCCAGCAGCCGGGACACCCGCCAAGAGACCCAGTACTTC
d_gene: NA
abundance: NA
j_gene: TRBJ2-5
v_gene: TRBV4-1

CDR3aa: CASSFVGRESPLHF
CDR3nt: TGTGCCAGCAGCTTCGTCGGGCGGGAGTCACCCCTCCACTTT
d_gene: NA
abundance: NA
j_gene: TRBJ1-6
v_gene: TRBV7-3

CDR3aa: CASRSGARKNTEAFF
CDR3nt: TGTGCCAGTAGGTCAGGGGCAAGGAAAAACACTGAAGCTTTCTTT
d_gene: NA
abundance: once
j_gene: TRBJ1-1
v_gene: TRBV19

CDR3aa: CASSPGTASNQPQHF
CDR3nt: TGTGCCAGCTCACCAGGGACAGCAAGCAATCAGCCCCAGCATTTT
d_gene: TRBD1
abundance: NA
j_gene: TRBJ1-5
v_gene: TRBV18

CDR3aa: CASSLAGNTIYF
CDR3nt: TGTGCCAGCTCACTAGCTGGAAACACCATATATTTT
d_gene: NA
abundance: NA
j_gene: TRBJ1-3
v_gene: TRBV9

CDR3aa: CAWSVLAGGETQYF
CDR3nt: TGTGCCTGGAGTGTACTAGCGGGGGGGGAGACCCAGTACTTC
d_gene: TRBD2
abundance: NA
j_gene: TRBJ2-5
v_gene: TRBV30

CDR3aa: CAWGDGGGGQYF
CDR3nt: TGTGCCTGGGGGGACGGGGGCGGTGGGCAGTATTTT
d_gene: NA
abundance: few
j_gene: TRBJ2-3
v_gene: TRBV30

CDR3aa: CASSPPQSEAFF
CDR3nt: TGTGCCAGCTCACCACCCCAGAGTGAAGCTTTCTTT
d_gene: NA
abundance: NA
j_gene: TRBJ1-1
v_gene: TRBV18

CDR3aa: CASKAGQGGGNYGYTF
CDR3nt: TGTGCCAGCAAGGCGGGACAGGGAGGTGGTAACTATGGCTACACCTTC
d_gene: TRBD1
abundance: NA
j_gene: TRBJ1-2
v_gene: TRBV27

CDR3aa: CASSLQGNNSPLHF
CDR3nt: TGCGCCAGCAGCCTTCAGGGGAATAATTCACCCCTCCACTTT
d_gene: NA
abundance: NA
j_gene: TRBJ1-6
v_gene: TRBV5-1

CDR3aa: CASRRETGLNTEAFF
CDR3nt: TGTGCCAGCAGAAGAGAGACAGGGCTGAACACTGAAGCTTTCTTT
d_gene: TRBD1
abundance: NA
j_gene: TRBJ1-1
v_gene: TRBV6-1

CDR3aa: CASRWGTNTEAFF
CDR3nt: TGTGCCAGCAGATGGGGGACGAACACTGAAGCTTTCTTT
d_gene: NA
abundance: NA
j_gene: TRBJ1-1
v_gene: TRBV7-9

CDR3aa: CASQSRGGRTGTDTQYF
CDR3nt: TGTGCCAGCCAAAGCCGAGGAGGACGGACGGGCACAGATACGCAGTATTTT
d_gene: NA
abundance: NA
j_gene: TRBJ2-3
v_gene: TRBV7-9

CDR3aa: CASSVEQEPTYEQYF
CDR3nt: TGTGCCAGCAGCGTAGAACAGGAACCTACCTACGAGCAGTACTTC
d_gene: NA
abundance: NA
j_gene: TRBJ2-7
v_gene: TRBV9

CDR3aa: CASSLMGSEQFF
CDR3nt: TGTGCCAGCAGCTTAATGGGGAGTGAGCAGTTCTTC
d_gene: NA
abundance: NA
j_gene: TRBJ2-1
v_gene: TRBV7-3

CDR3aa: CASSLRENYGYTF
CDR3nt: TGCGCCAGCAGCTTACGAGAGAACTATGGCTACACCTTC
d_gene: NA
abundance: NA
j_gene: TRBJ1-2
v_gene: TRBV5-1

CDR3aa: CAWSVHQGSQETQYF
CDR3nt: TGTGCCTGGAGTGTACATCAAGGAAGCCAAGAGACCCAGTACTTC
d_gene: NA
abundance: NA
j_gene: TRBJ2-5
v_gene: TRBV30

CDR3aa: CASSELVGTGASRYGYTF
CDR3nt: TGTGCCAGCAGTGAATTGGTAGGGACAGGAGCCTCGCGCTATGGCTACACCTTC
d_gene: TRBD1
abundance: NA
j_gene: TRBJ1-2
v_gene: TRBV2

CDR3aa: CASSFGTRGEAFF
CDR3nt: TGTGCCAGCAGCTTCGGGACTCGGGGAGAAGCTTTCTTT
d_gene: NA
abundance: NA
j_gene: TRBJ1-1
v_gene: TRBV5-4

CDR3aa: CSVANGEAFF
CDR3nt: TGCAGCGTTGCCAACGGAGAAGCTTTCTTT
d_gene: NA
abundance: NA
j_gene: TRBJ1-1
v_gene: TRBV29-1

CDR3aa: CASSYRGPGTYEQYF
CDR3nt: TGTGCCAGCAGCTACCGAGGCCCAGGGACCTACGAGCAGTACTTC
d_gene: NA
abundance: NA
j_gene: TRBJ2-7
v_gene: TRBV27

CDR3aa: CASSDHQATPKNIQYF
CDR3nt: TGTGCCAGCAGTGACCACCAAGCGACCCCCAAAAACATTCAGTACTTC
d_gene: NA
abundance: NA
j_gene: TRBJ2-4
v_gene: TRBV6-1

CDR3aa: CASSQYLGSTEAFF
CDR3nt: TGTGCCAGCAGCCAGTACCTCGGTAGCACTGAAGCTTTCTTT
d_gene: NA
abundance: NA
j_gene: TRBJ1-1
v_gene: TRBV11-2